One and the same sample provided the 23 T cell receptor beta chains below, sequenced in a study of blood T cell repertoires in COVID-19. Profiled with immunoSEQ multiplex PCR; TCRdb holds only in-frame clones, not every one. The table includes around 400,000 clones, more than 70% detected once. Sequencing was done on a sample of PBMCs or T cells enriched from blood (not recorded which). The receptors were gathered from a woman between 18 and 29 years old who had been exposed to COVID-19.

CDR3 nucleotide sequence: TGTGCCAGCAGAACAGGCCCTAGCGGGAGGAGTGGGTCCTACAATGAGCAGTTCTTC. Translating gives CASRTGPSGRSGSYNEQFF. J is TRBJ2-1 and V is TRBV28; 11 nucleotides match TRBD2. The germline V gene encodes CDR1 MDHEN and CDR2 SYDVKM. The junction had 14 bases not matched to a gene; V was cut back by 6 bases and J by 1 base. This CDR3 has 19 residues.

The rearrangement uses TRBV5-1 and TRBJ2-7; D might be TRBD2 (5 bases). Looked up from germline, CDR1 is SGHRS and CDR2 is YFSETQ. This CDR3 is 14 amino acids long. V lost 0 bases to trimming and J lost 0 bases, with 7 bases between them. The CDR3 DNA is TGCGCCAGCAGCTTGGGAGGGAACTCCTACGAGCAGTACTTC. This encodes CASSLGGNSYEQYF.

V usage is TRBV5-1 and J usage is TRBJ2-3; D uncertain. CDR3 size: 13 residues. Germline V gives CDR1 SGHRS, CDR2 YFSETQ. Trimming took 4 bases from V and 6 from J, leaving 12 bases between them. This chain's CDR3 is CASSPYFEDTQYF. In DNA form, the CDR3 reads TGCGCCAGCAGCCCCTATTTTGAGGATACGCAGTATTTT.

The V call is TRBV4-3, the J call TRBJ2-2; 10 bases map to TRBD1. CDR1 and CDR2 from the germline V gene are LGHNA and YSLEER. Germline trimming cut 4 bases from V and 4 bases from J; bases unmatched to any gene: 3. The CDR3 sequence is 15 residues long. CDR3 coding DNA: TGCGCCAGCAGCCCGGACAGGGGGTCCACCGGGGAGCTGTTTTTT. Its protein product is CASSPDRGSTGELFF.

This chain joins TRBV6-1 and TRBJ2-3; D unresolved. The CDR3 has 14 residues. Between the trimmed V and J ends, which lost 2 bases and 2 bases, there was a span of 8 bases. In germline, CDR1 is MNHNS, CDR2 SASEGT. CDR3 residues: CASSENPYTDTQYF. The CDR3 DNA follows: TGTGCCAGCAGTGAAAATCCCTACACAGATACGCAGTATTTT.

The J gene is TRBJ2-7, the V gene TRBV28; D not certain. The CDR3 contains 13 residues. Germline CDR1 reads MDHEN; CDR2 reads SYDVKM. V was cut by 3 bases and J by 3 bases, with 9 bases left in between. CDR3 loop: CASSLWQNYEQYF. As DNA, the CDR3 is TGTGCCAGCAGTTTGTGGCAAAACTACGAGCAGTACTTC.

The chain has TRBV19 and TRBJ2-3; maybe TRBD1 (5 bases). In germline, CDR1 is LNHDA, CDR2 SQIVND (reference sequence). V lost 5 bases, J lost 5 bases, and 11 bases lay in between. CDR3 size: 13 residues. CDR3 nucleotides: TGTGCCAGTAGTGGTCAGGGCGGAGATACGCAGTATTTT. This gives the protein CASSGQGGDTQYF. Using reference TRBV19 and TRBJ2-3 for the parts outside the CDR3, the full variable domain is DGGITQSPKYLFRKEGQNVTLSCEQNLNHDAMYWYRQDPGQGLRLIYYSQIVNDFQKGDIAEGYSVSREKKESFPLTVTSAQKNPTAFYLCASSGQGGDTQYFGPGTRLTVL.

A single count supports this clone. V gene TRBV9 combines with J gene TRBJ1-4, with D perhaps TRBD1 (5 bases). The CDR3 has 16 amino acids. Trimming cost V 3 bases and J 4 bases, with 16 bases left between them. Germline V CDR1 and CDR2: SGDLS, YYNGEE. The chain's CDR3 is CASSEDTGRNNEKLFF. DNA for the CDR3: TGTGCCAGCAGCGAGGACACGGGGAGGAATAATGAAAAACTGTTTTTT.

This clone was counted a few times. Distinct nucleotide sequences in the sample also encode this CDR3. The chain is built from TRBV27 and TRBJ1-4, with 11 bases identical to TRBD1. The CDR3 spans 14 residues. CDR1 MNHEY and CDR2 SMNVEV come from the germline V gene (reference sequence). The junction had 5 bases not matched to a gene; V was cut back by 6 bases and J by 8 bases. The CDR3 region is CASRGQGAGEKLFF. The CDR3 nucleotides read TGTGCCAGCAGAGGACAGGGGGCGGGCGAAAAACTGTTTTTT.

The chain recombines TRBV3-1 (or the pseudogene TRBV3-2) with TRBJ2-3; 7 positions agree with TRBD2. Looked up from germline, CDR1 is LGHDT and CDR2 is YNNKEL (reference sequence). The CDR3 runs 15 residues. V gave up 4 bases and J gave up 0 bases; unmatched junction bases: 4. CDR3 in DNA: TGTGCCAGCAGCCTTAGCGGGCCCAGCACAGATACGCAGTATTTT. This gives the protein CASSLSGPSTDTQYF.

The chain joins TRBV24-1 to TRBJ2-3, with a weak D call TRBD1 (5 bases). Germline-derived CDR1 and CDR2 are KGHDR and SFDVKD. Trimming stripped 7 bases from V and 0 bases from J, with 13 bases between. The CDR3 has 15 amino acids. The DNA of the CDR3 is TGTGCCACCAGACGACAGCGCCGTAGCACAGATACGCAGTATTTT. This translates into CATRRQRRSTDTQYF.

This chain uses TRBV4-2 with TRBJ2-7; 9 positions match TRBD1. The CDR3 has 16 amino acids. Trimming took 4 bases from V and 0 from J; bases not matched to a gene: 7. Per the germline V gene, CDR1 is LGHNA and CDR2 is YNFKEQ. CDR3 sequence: CASSRIGQGSSYEQYF. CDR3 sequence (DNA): TGTGCCAGCAGCCGAATAGGACAGGGGAGCTCCTACGAGCAGTACTTC.

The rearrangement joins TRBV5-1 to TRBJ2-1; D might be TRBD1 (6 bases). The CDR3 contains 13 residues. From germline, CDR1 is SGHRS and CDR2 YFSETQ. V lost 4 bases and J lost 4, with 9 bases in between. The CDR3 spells CASSPQGYNEQFF. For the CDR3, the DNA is TGCGCCAGCAGCCCACAGGGATACAATGAGCAGTTCTTC. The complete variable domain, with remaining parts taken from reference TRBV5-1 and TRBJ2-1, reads KAGVTQTPRYLIKTRGQQVTLSCSPISGHRSVSWYQQTPGQGLQFLFEYFSETQRNKGNFPGRFSGRQFSNSRSEMNVSTLELGDSALYLCASSPQGYNEQFFGPGTRLTVL.

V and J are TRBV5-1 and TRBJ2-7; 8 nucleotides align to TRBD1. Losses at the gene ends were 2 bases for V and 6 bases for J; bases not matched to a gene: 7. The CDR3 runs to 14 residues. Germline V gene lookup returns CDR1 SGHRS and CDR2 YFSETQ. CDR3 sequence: CASSFSTGGREQYF. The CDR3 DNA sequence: TGCGCCAGCAGCTTTAGCACAGGGGGTCGCGAGCAGTACTTC.

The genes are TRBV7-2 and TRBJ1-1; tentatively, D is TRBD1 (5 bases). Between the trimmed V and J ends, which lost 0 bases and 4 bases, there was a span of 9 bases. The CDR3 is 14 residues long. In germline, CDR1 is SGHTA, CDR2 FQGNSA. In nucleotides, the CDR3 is TGTGCCAGCAGCTTAGCGCTGGGGGGCACTGAAGCTTTCTTT. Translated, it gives CASSLALGGTEAFF.

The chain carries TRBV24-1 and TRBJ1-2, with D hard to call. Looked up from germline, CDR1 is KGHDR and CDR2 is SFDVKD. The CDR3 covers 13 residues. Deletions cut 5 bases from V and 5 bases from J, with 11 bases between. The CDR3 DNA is TGTGCCACCAGTGCCCATGACGGGTATGGCTACACCTTC. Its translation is CATSAHDGYGYTF.

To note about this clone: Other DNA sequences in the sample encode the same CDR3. The CDR3 region has the DNA TGTGCCAGCAGCCCGGGGGGTTATGAAAAACTGTTTTTT. As protein: CASSPGGYEKLFF. The chain employs TRBV3-1 (or the pseudogene TRBV3-2) and TRBJ1-4; the D gene is possibly TRBD1 (5 bases). Per germline, CDR1 LGHDT and CDR2 YNNKEL (reference sequence). Trimming left V 4 bases short and J 6 bases short, with 9 bases between. The CDR3 has 13 amino acids.

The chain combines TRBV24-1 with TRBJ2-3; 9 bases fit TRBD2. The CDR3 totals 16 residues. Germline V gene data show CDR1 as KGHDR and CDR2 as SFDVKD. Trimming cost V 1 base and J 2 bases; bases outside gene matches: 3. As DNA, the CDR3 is TGTGCCACCAGTGATTTTTCTAGCGGGGCCACAGATACGCAGTATTTT. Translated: CATSDFSSGATDTQYF.

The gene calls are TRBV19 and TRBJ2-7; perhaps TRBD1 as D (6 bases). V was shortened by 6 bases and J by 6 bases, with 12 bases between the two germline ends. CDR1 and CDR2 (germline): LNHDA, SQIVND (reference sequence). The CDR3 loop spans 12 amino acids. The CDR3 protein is CASSDRQLEQYF. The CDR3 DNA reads TGTGCCAGTAGCGACAGGCAACTCGAGCAGTACTTC. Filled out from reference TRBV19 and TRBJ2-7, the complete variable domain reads DGGITQSPKYLFRKEGQNVTLSCEQNLNHDAMYWYRQDPGQGLRLIYYSQIVNDFQKGDIAEGYSVSREKKESFPLTVTSAQKNPTAFYLCASSDRQLEQYFGPGTRLTVT.

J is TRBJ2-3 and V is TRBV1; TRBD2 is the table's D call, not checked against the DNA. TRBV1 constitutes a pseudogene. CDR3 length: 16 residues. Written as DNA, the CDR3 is TGCACCAGCAGCCAGGGACTAGCGGGGGGCACAGATACGCAGTATTTT. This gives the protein CTSSQGLAGGTDTQYF.

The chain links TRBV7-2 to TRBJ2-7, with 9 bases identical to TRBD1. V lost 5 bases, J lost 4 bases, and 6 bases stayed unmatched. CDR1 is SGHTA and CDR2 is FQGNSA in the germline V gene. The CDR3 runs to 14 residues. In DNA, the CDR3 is TGTGCCAGCAGCAAGGGACAGGGTCCTTACGAGCAGTACTTC. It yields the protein CASSKGQGPYEQYF.

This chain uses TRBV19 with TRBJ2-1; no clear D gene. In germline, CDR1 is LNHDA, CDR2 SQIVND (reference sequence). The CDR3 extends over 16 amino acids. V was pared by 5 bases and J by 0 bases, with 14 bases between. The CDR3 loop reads CASSPEGESSYNEQFF. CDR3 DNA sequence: TGTGCCAGTAGTCCAGAAGGAGAGAGCTCCTACAATGAGCAGTTCTTC. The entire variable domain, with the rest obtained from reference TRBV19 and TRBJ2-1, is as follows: DGGITQSPKYLFRKEGQNVTLSCEQNLNHDAMYWYRQDPGQGLRLIYYSQIVNDFQKGDIAEGYSVSREKKESFPLTVTSAQKNPTAFYLCASSPEGESSYNEQFFGPGTRLTVL.

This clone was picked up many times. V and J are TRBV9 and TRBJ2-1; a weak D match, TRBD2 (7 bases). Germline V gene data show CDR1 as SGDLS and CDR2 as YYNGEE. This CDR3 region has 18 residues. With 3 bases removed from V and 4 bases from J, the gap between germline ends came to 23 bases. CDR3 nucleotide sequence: TGTGCCAGCAGCGCCAGTCCCACCGGGGCGGGGGCGTACAATGAGCAGTTCTTC. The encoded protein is CASSASPTGAGAYNEQFF.